Listed below are T cell receptor beta chains from one sample, sequenced in a study of T cell responses to AZD1222 COVID-19 vaccine. Assay: immunoSEQ multiplex PCR; the TCRdb copy retains only in-frame clones and omits some. The sample lists under 200,000 clones, around nine tenths seen once, with around 5.5% in the top ten. The sequencing used peripheral blood, collected on day 0 of AZD1222 vaccination. The receptor set was obtained from an adult in good health. Both conserved end residues are part of each CDR3. D genes are given only for firm matches. Part of the rows lack a size; the others show once, few, many or a class for expanded clones.

abundance	len	d_gene	j_gene	v_gene	CDR3aa	CDR3nt
few	15	NA	TRBJ2-1	TRBV4-3	CASSQDDQRYNEQFF	TGCGCCAGCAGCCAAGATGATCAGCGATACAATGAGCAGTTCTTC
NA	15	NA	TRBJ1-5	TRBV5-5	CASSLGAAGYEPQHF	TGTGCCAGCAGCTTGGGGGCGGCGGGGTATGAGCCCCAGCATTTT
NA	12	NA	TRBJ1-3	TRBV9	CASSASSNTIYF	TGTGCCAGCAGCGCGAGTTCGAACACCATATATTTT
NA	11	NA	TRBJ1-1	TRBV7-2	CASMRGGGAFF	TGTGCCAGCATGAGAGGGGGGGGAGCTTTCTTT
NA	15	TRBD2	TRBJ2-7	TRBV7-9	CASTSLAGGPGEQYF	TGTGCCAGTACCTCACTAGCGGGGGGCCCCGGGGAGCAGTACTTC
NA	13	NA	TRBJ2-1	TRBV7-8	CASSPDSYNEQFF	TGTGCCAGCAGCCCCGACAGCTACAATGAGCAGTTCTTC
NA	13	TRBD2	TRBJ2-3	TRBV6-4	CASRGGPTDTQYF	TGTGCCAGCCGCGGGGGGCCCACAGATACGCAGTATTTT
NA	12	NA	TRBJ2-7	TRBV28	CASGTAPYEQYF	TGTGCCAGCGGGACGGCCCCCTACGAGCAGTACTTC
few	15	TRBD2	TRBJ2-5	TRBV7-7	CASSFSGGSQETQYF	TGTGCTAGCAGCTTTAGCGGGGGGTCCCAAGAGACCCAGTACTTC
NA	13	NA	TRBJ2-5	TRBV11-2	CASSPRDGGTQYF	TGTGCCAGCAGCCCCCGGGACGGGGGGACCCAGTACTTC
NA	12	NA	TRBJ2-1	TRBV5-1	CASQGPGNEQFF	TGCGCCAGCCAAGGCCCAGGTAACGAGCAGTTCTTC
NA	14	TRBD1	TRBJ1-4	TRBV7-6	CASSPGGGGEKLFF	TGTGCCAGCAGCCCAGGGGGCGGAGGTGAAAAACTGTTTTTT
few	14	NA	TRBJ2-6	TRBV2	CAKQSVSGANVLTF	TGTGCTAAGCAATCGGTCTCTGGGGCCAACGTCCTGACTTTC
NA	10	NA	TRBJ2-5	TRBV29-1	CSVHQETQYF	TGCAGCGTACACCAAGAGACCCAGTACTTC
NA	17	TRBD1	TRBJ1-3	TRBV9	CASSVFDRAPSGNTIYF	TGTGCCAGCAGCGTCTTCGACAGGGCCCCCTCTGGAAACACCATATATTTT
NA	14	TRBD1	TRBJ1-4	TRBV28	CASSSGQGVEKLFF	TGTGCCAGCAGTTCGGGACAGGGGGTGGAAAAACTGTTTTTT
NA	17	TRBD1	TRBJ1-4	TRBV30	CAWSVRWAGGANEKLFF	TGTGCCTGGAGTGTTAGATGGGCAGGGGGTGCTAATGAAAAACTGTTTTTT
NA	13	NA	TRBJ2-3	TRBV5-6	CASSSYESDTQYF	TGTGCCAGCAGCTCCTACGAATCAGATACGCAGTATTTT
NA	17	NA	TRBJ2-1	TRBV11-3	CASSLSPGRGPYNEQFF	TGTGCCAGCAGCTTATCCCCCGGGCGGGGGCCCTACAATGAGCAGTTCTTC
NA	10	NA	TRBJ1-2	TRBV6-5	CASGPGPFTF	TGTGCCAGCGGGCCGGGCCCTTTCACCTTC
NA	17	TRBD1	TRBJ1-2	TRBV28	CASSLVSQGALIYGYTF	TGTGCCAGCAGTTTAGTATCTCAGGGGGCCCTGATCTATGGCTACACCTTC
NA	16	NA	TRBJ2-7	TRBV27	CASRTHLGRILGQQYF	TGTGCCAGCAGAACCCACCTGGGACGGATCCTCGGCCAGCAGTACTTC
once	15	TRBD1	TRBJ2-7	TRBV4-1	CASSQIGGATYEQYF	TGCGCCAGCAGCCAGATAGGGGGCGCGACCTACGAGCAGTACTTC
NA	14	NA	TRBJ1-1	TRBV5-5	CASSLDLGITEAFF	TGTGCCAGCAGCTTGGATCTGGGTATCACTGAAGCTTTCTTT
NA	13	NA	TRBJ2-5	TRBV5-1	CASSFGQQETQYF	TGCGCCAGCAGCTTTGGACAGCAAGAGACCCAGTACTTC
few	13	NA	TRBJ1-1	TRBV7-9	CASSFSVNTEAFF	TGTGCCAGCAGCTTTAGTGTGAACACTGAAGCTTTCTTT
NA	14	NA	TRBJ1-1	TRBV28	CASSPPGGVGEAFF	TGTGCCAGCAGTCCGCCGGGGGGCGTGGGTGAAGCTTTCTTT
NA	14	TRBD1	TRBJ1-1	TRBV25-1	CASRRDRGYAEAFF	TGTGCCAGCCGACGGGACAGGGGGTACGCTGAAGCTTTCTTT
NA	12	NA	TRBJ2-7	TRBV28	CASRSPSYEQYF	TGTGCCAGCAGAAGCCCCTCCTACGAGCAGTACTTC
NA	15	TRBD1	TRBJ1-2	TRBV5-4	CASSATGGADYGYTF	TGTGCCAGCAGCGCGACAGGGGGCGCAGACTATGGCTACACCTTC
NA	14	TRBD1	TRBJ1-2	TRBV7-3	CASSPTGGGYGYTF	TGTGCCAGCAGCCCAACAGGGGGCGGCTATGGCTACACCTTC
NA	16	NA	TRBJ1-5	TRBV2	CASSIAPDGKVQPQHF	TGTGCCAGCAGTATAGCCCCGGACGGGAAGGTGCAGCCCCAGCATTTT